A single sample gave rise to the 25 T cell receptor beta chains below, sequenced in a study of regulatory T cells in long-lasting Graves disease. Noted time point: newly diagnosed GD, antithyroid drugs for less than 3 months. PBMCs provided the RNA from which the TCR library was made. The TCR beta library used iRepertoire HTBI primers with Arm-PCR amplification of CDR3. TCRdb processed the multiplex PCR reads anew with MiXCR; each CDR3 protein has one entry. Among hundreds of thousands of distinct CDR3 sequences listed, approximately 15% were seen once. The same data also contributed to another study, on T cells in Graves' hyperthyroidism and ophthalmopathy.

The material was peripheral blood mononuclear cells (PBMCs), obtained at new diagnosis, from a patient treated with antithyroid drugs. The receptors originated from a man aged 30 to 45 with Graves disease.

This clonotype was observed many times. This CDR3 reads CASRGGGLAKNIQYF. DNA of the CDR3: TGTGCCAGCCGAGGAGGGGGGCTAGCCAAAAACATTCAGTACTTC. This rearrangement joins TRBV28 to TRBJ2-4; D might be TRBD1 or TRBD2, each matching 6 bases. The CDR3 runs 15 residues. Trimming shortened V by 8 bases and J by 0 bases, and 14 bases separated the two germline ends. Germline CDR1 MDHEN, CDR2 SYDVKM.

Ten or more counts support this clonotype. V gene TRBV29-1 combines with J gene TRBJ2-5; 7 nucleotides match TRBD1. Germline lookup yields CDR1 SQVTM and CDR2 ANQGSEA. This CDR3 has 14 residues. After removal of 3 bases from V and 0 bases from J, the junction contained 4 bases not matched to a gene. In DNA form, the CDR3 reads TGCAGCGTTGAGGGACAGAACTACCAAGAGACCCAGTACTTC. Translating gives CSVEGQNYQETQYF.

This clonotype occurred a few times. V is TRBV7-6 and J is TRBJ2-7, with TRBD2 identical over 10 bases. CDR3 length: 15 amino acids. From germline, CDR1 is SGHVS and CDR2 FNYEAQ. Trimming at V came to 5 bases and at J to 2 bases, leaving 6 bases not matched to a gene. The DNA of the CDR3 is TGTGCCAGCAGCCCAGGGACTAGCGAGACCTACGAGCAGTACTTC. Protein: CASSPGTSETYEQYF.

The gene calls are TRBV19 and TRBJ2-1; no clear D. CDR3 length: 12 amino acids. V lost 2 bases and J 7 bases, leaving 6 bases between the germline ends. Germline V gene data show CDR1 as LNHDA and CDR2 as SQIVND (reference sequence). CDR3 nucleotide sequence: TGTGCCAGTAGTATAAGGCAGAATGAGCAGTTCTTC. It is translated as CASSIRQNEQFF.

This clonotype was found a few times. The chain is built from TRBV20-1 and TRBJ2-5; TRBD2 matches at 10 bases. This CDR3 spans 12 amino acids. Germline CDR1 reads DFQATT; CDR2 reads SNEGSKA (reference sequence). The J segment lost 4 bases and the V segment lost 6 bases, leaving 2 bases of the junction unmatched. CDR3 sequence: CSAQREGETQYF. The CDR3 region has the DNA TGCAGTGCGCAGCGGGAGGGAGAGACCCAGTACTTC.

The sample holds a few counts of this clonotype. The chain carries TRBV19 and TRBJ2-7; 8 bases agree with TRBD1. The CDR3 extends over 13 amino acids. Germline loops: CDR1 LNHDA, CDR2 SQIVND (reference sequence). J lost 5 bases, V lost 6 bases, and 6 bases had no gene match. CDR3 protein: CASSPDRGHEQYF. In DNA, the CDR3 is TGTGCCAGTAGCCCCGACAGGGGCCACGAGCAGTACTTC.

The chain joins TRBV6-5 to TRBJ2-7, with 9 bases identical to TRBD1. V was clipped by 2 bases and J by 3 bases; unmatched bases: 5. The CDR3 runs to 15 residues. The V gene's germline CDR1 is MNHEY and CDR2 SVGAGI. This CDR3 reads CASSYGDRVGYEQYF. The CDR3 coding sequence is TGTGCCAGCAGTTACGGGGACAGGGTAGGCTACGAGCAGTACTTC.

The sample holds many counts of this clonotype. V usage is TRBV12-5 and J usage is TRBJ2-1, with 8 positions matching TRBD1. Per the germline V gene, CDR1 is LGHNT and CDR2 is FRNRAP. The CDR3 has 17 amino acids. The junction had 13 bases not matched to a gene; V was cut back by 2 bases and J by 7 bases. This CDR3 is CASGLTGQGLFKNEQFF. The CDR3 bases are TGTGCTAGTGGTTTGACCGGACAGGGCCTATTTAAGAATGAGCAGTTCTTC.

This CDR3 is CASSWGTGTETQYF. For the CDR3, the DNA is TGTGCCAGCAGCTGGGGGACAGGCACGGAGACCCAGTACTTC. The V gene is TRBV5-6, the J gene TRBJ2-5; 8 bases agree with TRBD1. CDR1 and CDR2 from the germline V gene are SGHDT and YYEEEE. The CDR3 contains 14 residues. J lost 5 bases, V lost 3 bases, and 6 bases had no gene match. Combining the CDR3 with reference TRBV5-6 and TRBJ2-5 gives the whole variable domain DAGVTQSPTHLIKTRGQQVTLRCSPKSGHDTVSWYQQALGQGPQFIFQYYEEEERQRGNFPDRFSGHQFPNYSSELNVNALLLGDSALYLCASSWGTGTETQYFGPGTRLLVL.

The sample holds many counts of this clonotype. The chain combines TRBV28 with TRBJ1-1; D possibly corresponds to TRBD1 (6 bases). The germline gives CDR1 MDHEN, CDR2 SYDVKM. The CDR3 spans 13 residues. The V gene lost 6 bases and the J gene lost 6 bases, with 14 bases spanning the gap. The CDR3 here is CASRLQGSAEAFF. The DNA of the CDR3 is TGTGCCAGCAGATTACAGGGTTCAGCTGAAGCTTTCTTT. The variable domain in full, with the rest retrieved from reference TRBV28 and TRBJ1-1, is DVKVTQSSRYLVKRTGEKVFLECVQDMDHENMFWYRQDPGLGLRLIYFSYDVKMKEKGDIPEGYSVSREKKERFSLILESASTNQTSMYLCASRLQGSAEAFFGQGTRLTVV.

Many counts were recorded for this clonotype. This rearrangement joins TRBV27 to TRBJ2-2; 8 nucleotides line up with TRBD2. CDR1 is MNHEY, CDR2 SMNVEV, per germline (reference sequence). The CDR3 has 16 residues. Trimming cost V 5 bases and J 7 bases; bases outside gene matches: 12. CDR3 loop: CASSTLLAAKGGELFF. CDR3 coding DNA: TGTGCCAGCAGTACCCTACTAGCGGCCAAAGGCGGGGAGCTGTTTTTT.

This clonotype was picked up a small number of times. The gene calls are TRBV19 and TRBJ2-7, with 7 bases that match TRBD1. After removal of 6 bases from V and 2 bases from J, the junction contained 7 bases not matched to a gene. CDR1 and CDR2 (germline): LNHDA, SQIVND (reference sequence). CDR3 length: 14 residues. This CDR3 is CASRPTGSTYEQYF. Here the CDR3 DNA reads TGTGCCAGTAGACCGACAGGGTCTACCTACGAGCAGTACTTC.

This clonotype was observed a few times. Here the CDR3 reads CASNLGYQPQHF. The CDR3 DNA follows: TGTGCCAGTAATCTTGGCTATCAGCCCCAGCATTTT. The chain employs TRBV19 and TRBJ1-5; the D is unclear. Trimming took off 7 bases at V and 5 bases at J, with 9 bases between the two ends. The germline CDR1 and CDR2 sequences are LNHDA and SQIVND (reference sequence). CDR3 length equals 12 residues.

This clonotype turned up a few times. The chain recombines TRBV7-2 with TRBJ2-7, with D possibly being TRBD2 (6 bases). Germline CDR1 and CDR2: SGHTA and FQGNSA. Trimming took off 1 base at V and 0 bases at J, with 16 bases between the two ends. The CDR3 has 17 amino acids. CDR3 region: CASSLETGGASSYEQYF. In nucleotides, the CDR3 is TGTGCCAGCAGCTTAGAGACCGGCGGGGCAAGCTCCTACGAGCAGTACTTC. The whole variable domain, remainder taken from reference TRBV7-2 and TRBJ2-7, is GAGVSQSPSNKVTEKGKDVELRCDPISGHTALYWYRQSLGQGLEFLIYFQGNSAPDKSGLPSDRFSAERTGGSVSTLTIQRTQQEDSAVYLCASSLETGGASSYEQYFGPGTRLTVT.

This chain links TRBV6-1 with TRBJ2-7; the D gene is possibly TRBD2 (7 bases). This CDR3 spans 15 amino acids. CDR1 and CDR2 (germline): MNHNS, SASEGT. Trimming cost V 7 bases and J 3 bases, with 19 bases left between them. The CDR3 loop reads CASTTSGGAGYEQYF. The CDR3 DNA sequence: TGTGCCAGCACTACCTCGGGGGGCGCGGGCTACGAGCAGTACTTC.

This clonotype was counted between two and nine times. The CDR3 here is CASSTYSGSTQETQYF. The CDR3 DNA is TGTGCCAGTAGTACCTATAGCGGGAGTACCCAAGAGACCCAGTACTTC. The chain is built from TRBV19 and TRBJ2-5, with TRBD2 matching over 9 bases. The CDR3 runs 16 residues. Germline V lookup: CDR1 LNHDA, CDR2 SQIVND (reference sequence). The J segment lost 1 base and the V segment lost 4 bases, leaving 7 bases of the junction unmatched.

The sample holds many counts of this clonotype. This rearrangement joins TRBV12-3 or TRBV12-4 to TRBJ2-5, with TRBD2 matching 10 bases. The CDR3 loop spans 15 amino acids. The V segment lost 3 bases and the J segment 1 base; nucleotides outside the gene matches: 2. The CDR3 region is CASSFSSGSQETQYF. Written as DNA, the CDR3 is TGTGCCAGCAGTTTCTCTAGCGGGAGCCAAGAGACCCAGTACTTC.

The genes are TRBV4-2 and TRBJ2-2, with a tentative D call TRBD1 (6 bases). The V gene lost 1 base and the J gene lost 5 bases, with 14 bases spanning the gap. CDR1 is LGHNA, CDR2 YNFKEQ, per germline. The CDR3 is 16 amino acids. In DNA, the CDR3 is TGTGCCAGCAGCCAAGTTTCTGCAGGGGCGACCGGGGAGCTGTTTTTT. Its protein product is CASSQVSAGATGELFF.

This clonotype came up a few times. CDR3 nucleotide sequence: TGCAGTGCTAGAGATTGGGGGGAGGGATCTAATTCACCCCTCCACTTT. Amino acids: CSARDWGEGSNSPLHF. The gene calls are TRBV20-1 and TRBJ1-6, with a possible D match to TRBD1 (5 bases). This CDR3 has 16 amino acids. Germline lookup yields CDR1 DFQATT and CDR2 SNEGSKA (reference sequence). Trimming left V 0 bases short and J 6 bases short, with 15 bases between.

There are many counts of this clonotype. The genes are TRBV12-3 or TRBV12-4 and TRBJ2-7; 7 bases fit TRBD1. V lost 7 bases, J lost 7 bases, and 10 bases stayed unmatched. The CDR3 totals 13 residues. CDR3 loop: CASNPGQDAEQYF. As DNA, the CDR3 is TGTGCCAGCAATCCAGGACAGGACGCGGAGCAGTACTTC.

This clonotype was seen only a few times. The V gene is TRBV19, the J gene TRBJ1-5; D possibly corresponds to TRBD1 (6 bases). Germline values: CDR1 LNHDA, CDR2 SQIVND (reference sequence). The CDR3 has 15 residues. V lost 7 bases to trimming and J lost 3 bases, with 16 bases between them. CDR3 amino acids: CASILSQGFNQPQHF. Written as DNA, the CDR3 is TGTGCCAGTATCCTTTCACAGGGATTCAATCAGCCCCAGCATTTT. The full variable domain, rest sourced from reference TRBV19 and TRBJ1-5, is DGGITQSPKYLFRKEGQNVTLSCEQNLNHDAMYWYRQDPGQGLRLIYYSQIVNDFQKGDIAEGYSVSREKKESFPLTVTSAQKNPTAFYLCASILSQGFNQPQHFGDGTRLSIL.

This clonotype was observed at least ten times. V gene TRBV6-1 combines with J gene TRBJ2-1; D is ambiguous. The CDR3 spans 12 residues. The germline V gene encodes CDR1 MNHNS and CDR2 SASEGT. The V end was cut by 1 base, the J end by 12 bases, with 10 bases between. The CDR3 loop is CASSEDSTVQFF. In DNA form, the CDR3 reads TGTGCCAGCAGTGAAGATTCTACTGTGCAGTTCTTC.

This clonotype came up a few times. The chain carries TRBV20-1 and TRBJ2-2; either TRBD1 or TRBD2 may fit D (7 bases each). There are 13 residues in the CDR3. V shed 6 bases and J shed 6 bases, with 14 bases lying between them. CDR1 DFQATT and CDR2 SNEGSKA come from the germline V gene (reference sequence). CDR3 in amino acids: CSAPRGGAGELFF. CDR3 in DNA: TGCAGTGCCCCCAGGGGGGGGGCCGGGGAGCTGTTTTTT.

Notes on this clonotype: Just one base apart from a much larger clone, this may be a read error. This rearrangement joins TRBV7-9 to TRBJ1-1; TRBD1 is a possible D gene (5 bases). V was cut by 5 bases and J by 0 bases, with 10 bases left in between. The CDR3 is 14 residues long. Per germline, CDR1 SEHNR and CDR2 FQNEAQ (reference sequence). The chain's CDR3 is CASSAGTVNTEAFF. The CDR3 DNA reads TGTGCCAGCAGCGCCGGGACGGTGAACACTGAAGCTTTCTTT.

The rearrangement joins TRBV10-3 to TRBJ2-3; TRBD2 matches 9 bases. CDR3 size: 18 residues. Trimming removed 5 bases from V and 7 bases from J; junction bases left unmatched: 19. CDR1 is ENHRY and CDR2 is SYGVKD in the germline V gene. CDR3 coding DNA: TGTGCCATCAGTTCCTCCTGGGGGGCGGGAGGGGGAGAAAATACGCAGTATTTT. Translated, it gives CAISSSWGAGGGENTQYF.